This entry concerns a single TCR beta chain. This sample is part of a study of blood T cell repertoires in COVID-19. Study in general: Acute and convalescent COVID-19 samples came from the United States, Italy and Spain. T cells, B-cell-depleted T cells, or PBMCs supplied cDNA or gDNA.

Seattle-derived patients entered the study during active infection and were followed longitudinally. Study processing details: Scientists estimated how many nucleated cells there were by amplifying reference gene primers. Profiling relied on immunoSEQ multiplex PCR, and the TCRdb table lists in-frame clones only, not all of them. The V and J calls and clone size are taken from that table; D and trimming were inferred from the DNA. The sample shows 330,000 or so clones, approximately 89% of them seen only once. This CDR3 is built from 13 residues. Germline lookup yields CDR1 PRHDT and CDR2 FYEKMQ (reference sequence). V lost 4 bases and J 4 bases, leaving 8 bases between the germline ends.

The V gene is TRBV13, the J gene TRBJ1-3; no reliable D call. Source material: peripheral blood. This receptor was obtained from a woman aged 55-70 years with COVID-19, enrolled during active disease. The CDR3 spells CASSWRAGNTIYF. The CDR3 region has the DNA TGTGCCAGCAGCTGGCGGGCAGGAAACACCATATATTTT.